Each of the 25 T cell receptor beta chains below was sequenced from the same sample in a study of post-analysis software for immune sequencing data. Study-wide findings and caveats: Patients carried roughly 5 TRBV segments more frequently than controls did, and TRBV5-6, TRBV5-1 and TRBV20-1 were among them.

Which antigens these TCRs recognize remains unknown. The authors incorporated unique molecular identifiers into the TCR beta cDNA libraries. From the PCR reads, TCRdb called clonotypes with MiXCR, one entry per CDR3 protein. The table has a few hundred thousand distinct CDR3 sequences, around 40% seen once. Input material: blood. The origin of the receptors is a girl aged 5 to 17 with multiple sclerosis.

The CDR3 bases are TGCGCCAGCAGCTTTTCCAGTCAAGAGACCCAGTACTTC. Translation: CASSFSSQETQYF. The V call is TRBV5-1, the J call TRBJ2-5; D gene unclear. Trimming took off 2 bases at V and 2 bases at J, with 7 bases between the two ends. This CDR3 is built from 13 residues. Germline CDR1 is SGHRS and CDR2 is YFSETQ.

The CDR3 region has the DNA TGCAGTGCTACGGGCCTGACAGGGGCTTATGAAAAACTGTTTTTT. It yields the protein CSATGLTGAYEKLFF. This chain joins TRBV20-1 and TRBJ1-4; 8 nucleotides align to TRBD1. This CDR3 has 15 residues. Trimming took 4 bases from V and 6 from J; bases not matched to a gene: 10. Germline V gene sequence: CDR1 DFQATT, CDR2 SNEGSKA (reference sequence).

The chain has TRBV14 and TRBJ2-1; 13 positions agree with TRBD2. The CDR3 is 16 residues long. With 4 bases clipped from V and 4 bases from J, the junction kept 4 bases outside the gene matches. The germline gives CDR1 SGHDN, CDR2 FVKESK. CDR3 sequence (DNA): TGTGCCAGCAGCCCAGGACTAGCGGGAGAGTACAATGAGCAGTTCTTC. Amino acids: CASSPGLAGEYNEQFF. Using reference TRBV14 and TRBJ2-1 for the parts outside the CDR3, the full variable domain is EAGVTQFPSHSVIEKGQTVTLRCDPISGHDNLYWYRRVMGKEIKFLLHFVKESKQDESGMPNNRFLAERTGGTYSTLKVQPAELEDSGVYFCASSPGLAGEYNEQFFGPGTRLTVL.

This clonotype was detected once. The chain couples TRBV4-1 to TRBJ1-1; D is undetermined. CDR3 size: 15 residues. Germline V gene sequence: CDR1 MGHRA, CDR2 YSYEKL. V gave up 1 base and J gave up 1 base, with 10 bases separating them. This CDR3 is CASSQGDGRNTEAFF. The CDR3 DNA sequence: TGCGCCAGCAGCCAAGGAGACGGGAGGAACACTGAAGCTTTCTTT.

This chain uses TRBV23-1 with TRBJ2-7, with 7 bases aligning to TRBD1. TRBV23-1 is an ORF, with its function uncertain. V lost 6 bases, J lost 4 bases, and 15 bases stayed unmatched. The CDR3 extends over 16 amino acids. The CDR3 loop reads CASSPWRTGVRYEQYF. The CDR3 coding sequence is TGCGCCAGCAGCCCGTGGCGTACAGGGGTTCGTTACGAGCAGTACTTC.

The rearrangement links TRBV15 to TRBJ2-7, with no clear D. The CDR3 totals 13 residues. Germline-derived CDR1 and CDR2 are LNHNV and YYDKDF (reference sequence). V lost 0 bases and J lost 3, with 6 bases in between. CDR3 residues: CATSRDSNYEQYF. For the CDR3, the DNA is TGTGCCACCAGCAGAGATTCCAACTACGAGCAGTACTTC.

CDR3: CASSYGLNNEQFF. CDR3 in DNA: TGTGCCAGCAGTTACGGGCTAAACAATGAGCAGTTCTTC. The genes are TRBV6-6 and TRBJ2-1; no definite D call. Looked up from germline, CDR1 is MNHNY and CDR2 is SVGAGI (reference sequence). The V end was cut by 2 bases, the J end by 5 bases, with 7 bases between. The length of the CDR3 is 13 residues.

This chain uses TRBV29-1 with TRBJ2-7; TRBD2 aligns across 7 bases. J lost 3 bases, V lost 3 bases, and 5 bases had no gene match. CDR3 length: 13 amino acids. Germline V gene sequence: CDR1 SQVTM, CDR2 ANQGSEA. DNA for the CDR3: TGCAGCGTTGAGGGGAGGGACGTCTACGAGCAGTACTTC. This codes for CSVEGRDVYEQYF.

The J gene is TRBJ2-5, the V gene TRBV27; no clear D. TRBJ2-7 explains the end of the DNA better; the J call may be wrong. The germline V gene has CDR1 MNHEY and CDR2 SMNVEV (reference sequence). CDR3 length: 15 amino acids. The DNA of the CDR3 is TGTGCCCGAAGCCCGCCTACTGACAAGAAGGACGAGCAGTACTTC. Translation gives CARSPPTDKKDEQYF.

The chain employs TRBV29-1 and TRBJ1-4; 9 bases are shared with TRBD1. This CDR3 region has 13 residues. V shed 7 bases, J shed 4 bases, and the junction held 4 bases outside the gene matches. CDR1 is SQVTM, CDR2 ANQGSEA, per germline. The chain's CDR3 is CSARTGDNEKLFF. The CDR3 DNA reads TGCAGCGCCCGGACAGGGGATAATGAAAAACTGTTTTTT.

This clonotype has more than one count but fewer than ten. CDR3 in amino acids: CASSYSVEYGYTF. CDR3 sequence (DNA): TGTGCCAGCAGTTACTCGGTGGAATATGGCTACACCTTC. V and J are TRBV6-5 and TRBJ1-2; D gene ambiguous. V lost 0 bases and J lost 5, with 7 bases in between. In germline, CDR1 is MNHEY, CDR2 SVGAGI. The CDR3 has 13 amino acids.

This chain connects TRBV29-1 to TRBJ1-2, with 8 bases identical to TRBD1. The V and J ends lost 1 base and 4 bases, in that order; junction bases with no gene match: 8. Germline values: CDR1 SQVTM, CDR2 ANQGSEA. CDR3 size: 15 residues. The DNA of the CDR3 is TGCAGCGTTGAAGTACAGGGGGGTCAGCGCTATGGCTACACCTTC. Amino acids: CSVEVQGGQRYGYTF.

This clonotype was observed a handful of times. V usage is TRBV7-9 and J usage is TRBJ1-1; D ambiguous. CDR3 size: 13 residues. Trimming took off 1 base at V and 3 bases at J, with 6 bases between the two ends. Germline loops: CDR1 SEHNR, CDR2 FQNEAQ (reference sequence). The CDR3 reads CASSLVPDTEAFF. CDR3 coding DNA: TGTGCCAGCAGCTTAGTTCCTGACACTGAAGCTTTCTTT.

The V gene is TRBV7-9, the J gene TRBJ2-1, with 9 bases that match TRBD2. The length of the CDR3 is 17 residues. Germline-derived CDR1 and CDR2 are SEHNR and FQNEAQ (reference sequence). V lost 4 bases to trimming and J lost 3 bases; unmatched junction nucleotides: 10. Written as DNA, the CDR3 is TGTGCCAGCAGCTACCCTCTAGCGGGGAAAGGCTACAATGAGCAGTTCTTC. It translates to CASSYPLAGKGYNEQFF.

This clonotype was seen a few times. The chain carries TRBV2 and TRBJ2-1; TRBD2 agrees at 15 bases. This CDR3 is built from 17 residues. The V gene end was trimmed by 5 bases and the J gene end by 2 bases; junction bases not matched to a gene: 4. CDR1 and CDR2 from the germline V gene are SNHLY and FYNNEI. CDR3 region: CASSTGLAGGPYNEQFF. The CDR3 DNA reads TGTGCCAGCAGTACGGGACTAGCGGGAGGTCCCTACAATGAGCAGTTCTTC.

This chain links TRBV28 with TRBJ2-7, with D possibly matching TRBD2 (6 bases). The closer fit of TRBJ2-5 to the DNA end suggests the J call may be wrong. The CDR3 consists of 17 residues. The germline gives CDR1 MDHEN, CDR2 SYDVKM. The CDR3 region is CASSLLDAGLGQETQYF. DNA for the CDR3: TGTGCCAGCAGTTTATTAGATGCGGGATTGGGACAAGAGACCCAGTACTTC.

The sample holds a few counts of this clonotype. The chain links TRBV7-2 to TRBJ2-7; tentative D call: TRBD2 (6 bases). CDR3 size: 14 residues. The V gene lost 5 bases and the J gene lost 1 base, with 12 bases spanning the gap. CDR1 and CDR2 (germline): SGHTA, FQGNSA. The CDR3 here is CASSGGRESYEQYF. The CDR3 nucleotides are TGTGCCAGCAGCGGGGGTCGGGAGTCCTACGAGCAGTACTTC.

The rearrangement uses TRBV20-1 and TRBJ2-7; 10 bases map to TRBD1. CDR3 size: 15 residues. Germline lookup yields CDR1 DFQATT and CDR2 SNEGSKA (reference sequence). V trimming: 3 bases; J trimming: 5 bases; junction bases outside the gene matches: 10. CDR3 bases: TGCAGTGCTAGTTCCGGACAGGGGGTCATCGACGAGCAGTACTTC. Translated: CSASSGQGVIDEQYF.

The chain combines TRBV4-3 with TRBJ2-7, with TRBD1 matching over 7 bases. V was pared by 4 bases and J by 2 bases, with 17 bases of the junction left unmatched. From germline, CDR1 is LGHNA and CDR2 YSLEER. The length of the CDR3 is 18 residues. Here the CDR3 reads CASSRDRVVGTLAYEQYF. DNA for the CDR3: TGCGCCAGCAGCCGAGACAGGGTGGTAGGGACCCTAGCCTACGAGCAGTACTTC.

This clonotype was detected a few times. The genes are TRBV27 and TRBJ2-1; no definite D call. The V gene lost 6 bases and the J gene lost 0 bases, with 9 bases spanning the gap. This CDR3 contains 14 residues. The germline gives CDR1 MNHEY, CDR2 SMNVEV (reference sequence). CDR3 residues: CASRAAHSYNEQFF. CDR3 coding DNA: TGTGCCAGCAGAGCAGCCCACTCCTACAATGAGCAGTTCTTC.

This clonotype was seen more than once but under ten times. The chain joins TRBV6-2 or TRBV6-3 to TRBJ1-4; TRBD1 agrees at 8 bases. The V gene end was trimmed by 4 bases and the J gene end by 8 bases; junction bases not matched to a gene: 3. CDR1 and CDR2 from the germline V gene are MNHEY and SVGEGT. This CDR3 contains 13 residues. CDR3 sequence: CASSWTGREKLFF. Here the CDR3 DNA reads TGTGCCAGCAGTTGGACAGGGAGAGAAAAACTGTTTTTT.

The DNA for the CDR3 is TGCGCCAGCAGCCCACCGGGACTAGCGGGACTACGGCACGAGCAGTACTTC. Protein sequence: CASSPPGLAGLRHEQYF. The chain recombines TRBV5-1 with TRBJ2-7, with 13 bases that match TRBD2. V was clipped by 4 bases and J by 5 bases; unmatched bases: 12. Germline V gene data show CDR1 as SGHRS and CDR2 as YFSETQ. The CDR3 spans 17 residues.

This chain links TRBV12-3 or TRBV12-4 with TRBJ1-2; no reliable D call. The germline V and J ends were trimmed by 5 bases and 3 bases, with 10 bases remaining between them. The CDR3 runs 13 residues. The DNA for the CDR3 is TGTGCCAGCAGTCGACGGGTCTACTATGGCTACACCTTC. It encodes CASSRRVYYGYTF.

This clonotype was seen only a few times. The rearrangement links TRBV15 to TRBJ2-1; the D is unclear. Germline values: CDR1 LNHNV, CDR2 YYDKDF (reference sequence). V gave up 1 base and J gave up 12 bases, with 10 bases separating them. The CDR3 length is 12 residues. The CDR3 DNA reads TGTGCCACCAGCAGAGGGGCTAGTACGCAGTTCTTC. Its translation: CATSRGASTQFF.

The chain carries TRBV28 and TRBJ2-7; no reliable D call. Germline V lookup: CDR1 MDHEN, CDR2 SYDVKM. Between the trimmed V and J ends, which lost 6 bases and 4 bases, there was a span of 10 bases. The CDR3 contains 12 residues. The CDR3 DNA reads TGTGCCAGCAGCCAACCCCTGTACGAGCAGTACTTC. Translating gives CASSQPLYEQYF. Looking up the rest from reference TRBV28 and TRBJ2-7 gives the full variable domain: DVKVTQSSRYLVKRTGEKVFLECVQDMDHENMFWYRQDPGLGLRLIYFSYDVKMKEKGDIPEGYSVSREKKERFSLILESASTNQTSMYLCASSQPLYEQYFGPGTRLTVT.